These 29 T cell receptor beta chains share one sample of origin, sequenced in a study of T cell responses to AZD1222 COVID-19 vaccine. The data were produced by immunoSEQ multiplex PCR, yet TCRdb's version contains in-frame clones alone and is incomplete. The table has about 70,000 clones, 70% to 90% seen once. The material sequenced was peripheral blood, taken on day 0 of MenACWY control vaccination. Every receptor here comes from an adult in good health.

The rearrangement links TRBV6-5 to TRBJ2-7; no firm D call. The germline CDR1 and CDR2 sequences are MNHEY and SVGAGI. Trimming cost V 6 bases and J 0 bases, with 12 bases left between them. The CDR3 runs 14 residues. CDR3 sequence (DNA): TGTGCCAGCAGCCTCAGGCCTCACTCCTACGAGCAGTACTTC. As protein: CASSLRPHSYEQYF.

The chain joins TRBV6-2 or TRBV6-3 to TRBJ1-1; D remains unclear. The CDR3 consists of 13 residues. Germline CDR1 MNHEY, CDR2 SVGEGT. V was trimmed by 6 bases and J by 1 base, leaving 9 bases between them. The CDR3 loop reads CASSLRTNTEAFF. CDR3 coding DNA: TGTGCCAGCAGCCTACGGACGAACACTGAAGCTTTCTTT.

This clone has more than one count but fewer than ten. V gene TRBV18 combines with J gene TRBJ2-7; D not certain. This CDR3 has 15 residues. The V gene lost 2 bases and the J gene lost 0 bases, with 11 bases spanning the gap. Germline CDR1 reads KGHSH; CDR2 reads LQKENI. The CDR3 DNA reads TGTGCCAGCTCACCAAGTGCAGCGAGCTCCTACGAGCAGTACTTC. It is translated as CASSPSAASSYEQYF.

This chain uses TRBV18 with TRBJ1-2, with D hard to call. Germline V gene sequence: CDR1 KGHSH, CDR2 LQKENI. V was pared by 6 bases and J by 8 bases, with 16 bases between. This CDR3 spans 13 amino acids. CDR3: CASSPRSGEGYTF. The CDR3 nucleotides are TGTGCCAGCTCGCCTCGGAGTGGGGAGGGCTACACCTTC.

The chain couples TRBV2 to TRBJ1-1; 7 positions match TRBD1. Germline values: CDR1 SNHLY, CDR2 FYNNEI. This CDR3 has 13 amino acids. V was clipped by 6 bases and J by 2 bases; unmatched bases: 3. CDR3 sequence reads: CASSQGVNTEAFF. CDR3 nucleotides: TGTGCCAGCAGCCAGGGGGTTAACACTGAAGCTTTCTTT.

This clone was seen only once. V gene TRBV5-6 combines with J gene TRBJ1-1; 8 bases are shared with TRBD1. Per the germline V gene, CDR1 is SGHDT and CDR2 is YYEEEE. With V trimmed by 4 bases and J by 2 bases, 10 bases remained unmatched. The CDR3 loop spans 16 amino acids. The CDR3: CASSVSTGGKNTEAFF. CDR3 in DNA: TGTGCCAGCAGCGTGAGTACAGGGGGAAAAAACACTGAAGCTTTCTTT.

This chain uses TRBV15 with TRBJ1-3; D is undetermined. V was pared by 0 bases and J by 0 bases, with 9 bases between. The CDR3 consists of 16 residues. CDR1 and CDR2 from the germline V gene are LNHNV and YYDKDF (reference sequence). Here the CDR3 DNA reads TGTGCCACCAGCAGAGATCTCAGTGACTCTGGAAACACCATATATTTT. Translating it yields CATSRDLSDSGNTIYF.

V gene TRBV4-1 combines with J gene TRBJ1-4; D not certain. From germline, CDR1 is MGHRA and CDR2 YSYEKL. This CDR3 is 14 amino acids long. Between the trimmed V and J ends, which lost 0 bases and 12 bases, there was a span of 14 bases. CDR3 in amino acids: CASSQDGVSEQLFF. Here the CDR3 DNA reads TGCGCCAGCAGCCAAGATGGGGTGTCCGAGCAACTGTTTTTT.

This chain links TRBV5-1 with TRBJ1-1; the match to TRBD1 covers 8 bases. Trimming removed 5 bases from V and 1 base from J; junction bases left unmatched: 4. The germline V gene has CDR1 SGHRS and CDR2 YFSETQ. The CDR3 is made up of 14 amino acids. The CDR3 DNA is TGCGCCAGCAGGGAAGGACAGGGGAACACTGAAGCTTTCTTT. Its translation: CASREGQGNTEAFF.

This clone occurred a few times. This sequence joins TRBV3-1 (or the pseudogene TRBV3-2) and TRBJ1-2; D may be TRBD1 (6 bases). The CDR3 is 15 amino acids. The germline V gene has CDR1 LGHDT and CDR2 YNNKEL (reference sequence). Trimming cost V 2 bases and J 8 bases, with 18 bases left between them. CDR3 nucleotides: TGTGCCAGCAGCCAATCAGAGGGACCGGGGGGCGGCTACACCTTC. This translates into CASSQSEGPGGGYTF.

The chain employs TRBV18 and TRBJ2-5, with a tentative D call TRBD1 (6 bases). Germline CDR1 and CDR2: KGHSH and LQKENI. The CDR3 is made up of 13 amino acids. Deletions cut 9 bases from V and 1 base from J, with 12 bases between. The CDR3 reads CASNTGSQETQYF. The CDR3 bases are TGTGCCAGTAATACAGGGAGCCAAGAGACCCAGTACTTC. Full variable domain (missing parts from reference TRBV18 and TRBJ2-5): NAGVMQNPRHLVRRRGQEARLRCSPMKGHSHVYWYRQLPEEGLKFMVYLQKENIIDESGMPKERFSAEFPKEGPSILRIQQVVRGDSAAYFCASNTGSQETQYFGPGTRLLVL.

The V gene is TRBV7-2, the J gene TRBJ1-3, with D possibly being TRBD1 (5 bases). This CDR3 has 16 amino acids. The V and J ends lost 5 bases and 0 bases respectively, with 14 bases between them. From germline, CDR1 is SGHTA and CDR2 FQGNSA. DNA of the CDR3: TGTGCCAGCAGCAGAGACGGGACGAACTCTGGAAACACCATATATTTT. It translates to CASSRDGTNSGNTIYF.

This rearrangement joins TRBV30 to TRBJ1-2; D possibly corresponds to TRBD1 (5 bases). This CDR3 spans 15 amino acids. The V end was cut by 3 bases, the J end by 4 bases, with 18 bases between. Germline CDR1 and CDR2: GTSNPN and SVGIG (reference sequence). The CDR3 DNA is TGTGCCTGGAGATCCTTCGACAGCAGGTTCTATGGCTACACCTTC. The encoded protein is CAWRSFDSRFYGYTF.

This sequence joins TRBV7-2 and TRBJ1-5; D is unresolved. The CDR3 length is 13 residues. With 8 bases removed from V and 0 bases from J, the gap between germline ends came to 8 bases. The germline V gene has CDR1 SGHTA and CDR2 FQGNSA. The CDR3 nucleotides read TGTGCCAGCGGGCAAACTAGCAATCAGCCCCAGCATTTT. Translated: CASGQTSNQPQHF. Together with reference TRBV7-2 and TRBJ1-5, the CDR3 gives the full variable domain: GAGVSQSPSNKVTEKGKDVELRCDPISGHTALYWYRQSLGQGLEFLIYFQGNSAPDKSGLPSDRFSAERTGGSVSTLTIQRTQQEDSAVYLCASGQTSNQPQHFGDGTRLSIL.

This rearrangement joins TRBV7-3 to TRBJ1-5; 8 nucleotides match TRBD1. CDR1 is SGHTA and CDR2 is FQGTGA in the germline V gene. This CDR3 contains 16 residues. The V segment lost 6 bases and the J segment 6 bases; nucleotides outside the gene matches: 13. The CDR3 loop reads CASRHRTTGVCQPQHF. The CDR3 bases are TGTGCCAGCAGACATCGTACGACAGGGGTTTGTCAGCCCCAGCATTTT.

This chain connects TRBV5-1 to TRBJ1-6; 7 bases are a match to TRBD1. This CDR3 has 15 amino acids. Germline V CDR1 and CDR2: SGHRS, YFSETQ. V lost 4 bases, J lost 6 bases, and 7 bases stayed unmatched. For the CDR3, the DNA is TGCGCCAGCAGCCCCCGACAGGGAGGTAATTCACCCCTCCACTTT. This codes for CASSPRQGGNSPLHF. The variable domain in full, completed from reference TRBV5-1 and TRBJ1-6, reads KAGVTQTPRYLIKTRGQQVTLSCSPISGHRSVSWYQQTPGQGLQFLFEYFSETQRNKGNFPGRFSGRQFSNSRSEMNVSTLELGDSALYLCASSPRQGGNSPLHFGNGTRLTVT.

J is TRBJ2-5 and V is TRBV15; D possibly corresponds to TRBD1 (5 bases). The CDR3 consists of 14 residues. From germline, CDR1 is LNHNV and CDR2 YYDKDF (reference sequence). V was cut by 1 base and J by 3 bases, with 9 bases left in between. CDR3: CATSRVAREETQYF. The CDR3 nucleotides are TGTGCCACCAGCAGAGTCGCCAGGGAAGAGACCCAGTACTTC.

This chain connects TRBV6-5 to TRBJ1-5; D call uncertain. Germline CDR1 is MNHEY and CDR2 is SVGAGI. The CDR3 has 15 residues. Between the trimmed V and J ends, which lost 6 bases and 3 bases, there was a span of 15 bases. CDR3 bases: TGTGCCAGCAGGTCGGGAGGGCCTTCCAATCAGCCCCAGCATTTT. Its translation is CASRSGGPSNQPQHF.

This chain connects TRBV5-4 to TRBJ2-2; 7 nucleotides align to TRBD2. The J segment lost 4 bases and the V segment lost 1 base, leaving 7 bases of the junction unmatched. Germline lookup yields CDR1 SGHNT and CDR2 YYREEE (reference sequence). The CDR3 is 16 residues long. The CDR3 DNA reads TGTGCCAGCAGCTTGTGGTCGGGGGGTACCACCGGGGAGCTGTTTTTT. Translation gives CASSLWSGGTTGELFF. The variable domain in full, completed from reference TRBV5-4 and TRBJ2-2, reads ETGVTQSPTHLIKTRGQQVTLRCSSQSGHNTVSWYQQALGQGPQFIFQYYREEENGRGNFPPRFSGLQFPNYSSELNVNALELDDSALYLCASSLWSGGTTGELFFGEGSRLTVL.

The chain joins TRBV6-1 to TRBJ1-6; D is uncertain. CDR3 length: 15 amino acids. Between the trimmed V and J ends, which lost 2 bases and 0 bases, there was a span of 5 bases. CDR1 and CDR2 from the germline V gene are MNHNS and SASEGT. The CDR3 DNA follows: TGTGCCAGCAGTGAACGGGACTCCTATAATTCACCCCTCCACTTT. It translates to CASSERDSYNSPLHF.

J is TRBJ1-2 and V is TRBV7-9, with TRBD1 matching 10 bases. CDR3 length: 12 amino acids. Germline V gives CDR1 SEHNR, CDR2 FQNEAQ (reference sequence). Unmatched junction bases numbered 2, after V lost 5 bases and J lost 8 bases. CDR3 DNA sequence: TGTGCCAGCAGCGGGACAGGGGACGGCTACACCTTC. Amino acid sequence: CASSGTGDGYTF.

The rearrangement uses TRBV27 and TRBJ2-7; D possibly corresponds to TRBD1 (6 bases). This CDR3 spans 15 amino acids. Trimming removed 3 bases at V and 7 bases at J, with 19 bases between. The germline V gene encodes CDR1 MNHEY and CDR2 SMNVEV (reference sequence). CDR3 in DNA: TGTGCCAGCAGTTTCTGGAGCACAGGGATCGGTGAGCAGTACTTC. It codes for CASSFWSTGIGEQYF.

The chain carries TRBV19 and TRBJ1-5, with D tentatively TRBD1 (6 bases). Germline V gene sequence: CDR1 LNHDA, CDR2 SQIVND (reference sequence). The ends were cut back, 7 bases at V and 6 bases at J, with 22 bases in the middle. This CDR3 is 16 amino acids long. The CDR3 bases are TGTGCCAGTACCGACGGACAGACTCCCCTTCGTCAGCCCCAGCATTTT. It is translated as CASTDGQTPLRQPQHF.

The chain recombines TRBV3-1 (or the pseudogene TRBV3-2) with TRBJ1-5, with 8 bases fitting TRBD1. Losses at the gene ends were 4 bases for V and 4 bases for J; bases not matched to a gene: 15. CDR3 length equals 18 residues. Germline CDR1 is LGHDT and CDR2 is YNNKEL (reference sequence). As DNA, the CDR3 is TGTGCCAGCAGCCCAGAGATGTGGACAGGGCGGGAAAATCAGCCCCAGCATTTT. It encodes CASSPEMWTGRENQPQHF.

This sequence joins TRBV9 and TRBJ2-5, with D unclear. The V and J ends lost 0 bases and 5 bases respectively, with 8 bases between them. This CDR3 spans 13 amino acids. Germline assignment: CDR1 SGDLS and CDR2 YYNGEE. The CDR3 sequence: CASSVGPVETQYF. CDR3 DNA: TGTGCCAGCAGCGTAGGACCGGTGGAGACCCAGTACTTC.

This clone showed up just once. CDR3 in amino acids: CASSVGRSTNEKLFF. The CDR3, as DNA: TGTGCCAGCAGCGTAGGGAGGTCAACTAATGAAAAACTGTTTTTT. The V gene is TRBV9, the J gene TRBJ1-4; the D is unclear. Germline values: CDR1 SGDLS, CDR2 YYNGEE. V lost 0 bases, J lost 0 bases, and 6 bases lay in between. The CDR3 is 15 residues long. The variable domain in full, with the rest retrieved from reference TRBV9 and TRBJ1-4, is DSGVTQTPKHLITATGQRVTLRCSPRSGDLSVYWYQQSLDQGLQFLIQYYNGEERAKGNILERFSAQQFPDLHSELNLSSLELGDSALYFCASSVGRSTNEKLFFGSGTQLSVL.

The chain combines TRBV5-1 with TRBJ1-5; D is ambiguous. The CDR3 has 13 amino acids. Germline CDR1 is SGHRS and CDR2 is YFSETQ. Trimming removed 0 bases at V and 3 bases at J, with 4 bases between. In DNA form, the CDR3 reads TGCGCCAGCAGCTTGGGTTACAATCAGCCCCAGCATTTT. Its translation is CASSLGYNQPQHF.

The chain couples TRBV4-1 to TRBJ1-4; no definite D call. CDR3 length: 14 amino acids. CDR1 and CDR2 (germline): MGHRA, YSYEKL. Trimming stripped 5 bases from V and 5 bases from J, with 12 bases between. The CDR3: CASSEGGYNEKLFF. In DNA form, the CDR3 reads TGCGCCAGCAGCGAGGGAGGCTACAATGAAAAACTGTTTTTT.

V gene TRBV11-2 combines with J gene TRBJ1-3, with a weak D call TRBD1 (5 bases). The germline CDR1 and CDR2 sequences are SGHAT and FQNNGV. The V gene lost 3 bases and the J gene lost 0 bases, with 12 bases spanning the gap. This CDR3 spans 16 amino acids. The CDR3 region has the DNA TGTGCCAGCAGCTTCGTGGGGGGACCCTCTGGAAACACCATATATTTT. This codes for CASSFVGGPSGNTIYF. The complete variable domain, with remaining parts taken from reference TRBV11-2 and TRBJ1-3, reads EAGVAQSPRYKIIEKRQSVAFWCNPISGHATLYWYQQILGQGPKLLIQFQNNGVVDDSQLPKDRFSAERLKGVDSTLKIQPAKLEDSAVYLCASSFVGGPSGNTIYFGEGSWLTVV.